This TCR beta chain was obtained from a study of PD-1 blockade in classical Hodgkin lymphoma. The method was immunoSEQ multiplex PCR; TCRdb's version includes in-frame clones alone and lacks a portion of them. Of 30,000 to 40,000 clones in the sample, roughly four fifths were seen once. Germline loops: CDR1 SEHNR, CDR2 FQNEAQ (reference sequence). This CDR3 is built from 13 residues. A remark on this clone: Antigen: not known. Germline is not matched at one junction end, which may reflect a read error. This sample includes further DNA sequences coding for the same CDR3.

Study observations and caveats: Repertoires differed for reasons still undefined, possibly disease activity or prior therapy. It was reported that newly diagnosed patients had less baseline TCR diversity than healthy donors. Later analyses included only patients treated at least 1 year post-ASCT.

Every patient had relapsed following autologous stem cell transplantation, and cohorts differed in brentuximab vedotin exposure. Classification of best responses gave complete response, partial response or progressive disease. This receptor was taken from a human donor with classical Hodgkin lymphoma. The starting material was peripheral blood mononuclear cells (PBMCs), obtained at baseline. This chain connects TRBV7-9 to TRBJ2-7, with 7 bases that match TRBD2. The CDR3 DNA reads as TGTGCTAGCATCATGGGAGGGGCGGGCGAGCAGTACTTC. It yields the protein CASIMGGAGEQYF.